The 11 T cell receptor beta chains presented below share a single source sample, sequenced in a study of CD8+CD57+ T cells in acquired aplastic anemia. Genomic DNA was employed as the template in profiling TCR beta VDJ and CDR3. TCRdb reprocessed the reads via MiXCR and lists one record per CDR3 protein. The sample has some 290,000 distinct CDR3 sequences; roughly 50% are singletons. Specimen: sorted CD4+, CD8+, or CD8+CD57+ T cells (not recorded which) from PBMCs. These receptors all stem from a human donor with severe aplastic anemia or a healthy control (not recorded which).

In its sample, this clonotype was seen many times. In DNA, the CDR3 is TGCGCCAGCAGCTTGGACGCCGGACACACCGGGGAGCTGTTTTTT. This gives the protein CASSLDAGHTGELFF. The gene calls are TRBV5-1 and TRBJ2-2; no clear D gene. CDR3 length equals 15 residues. Trimming stripped 0 bases from V and 3 bases from J, with 9 bases between. CDR1 and CDR2 from the germline V gene are SGHRS and YFSETQ.

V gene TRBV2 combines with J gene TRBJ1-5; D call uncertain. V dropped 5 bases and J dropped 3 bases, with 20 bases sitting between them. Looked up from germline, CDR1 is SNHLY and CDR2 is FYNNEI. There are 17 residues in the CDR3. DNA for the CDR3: TGTGCCAGCAGTTGGAGAGGTTTAGGGCGAATCAATCAGCCCCAGCATTTT. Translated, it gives CASSWRGLGRINQPQHF. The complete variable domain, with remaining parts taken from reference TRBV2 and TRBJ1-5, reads EPEVTQTPSHQVTQMGQEVILRCVPISNHLYFYWYRQILGQKVEFLVSFYNNEISEKSEIFDDQFSVERPDGSNFTLKIRSTKLEDSAMYFCASSWRGLGRINQPQHFGDGTRLSIL.

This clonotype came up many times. DNA of the CDR3: TGTGCCAGCAGCCGGGGACAGTCAAGCTCCTACGAGCAGTACTTC. Its translation: CASSRGQSSSYEQYF. The rearrangement uses TRBV3-1 and TRBJ2-7; 7 bases are shared with TRBD1. CDR3 length: 15 residues. Germline V gene sequence: CDR1 LGHDT, CDR2 YNNKEL (reference sequence). The trim removed 4 bases at V and 0 bases at J, leaving 6 bases unmatched.

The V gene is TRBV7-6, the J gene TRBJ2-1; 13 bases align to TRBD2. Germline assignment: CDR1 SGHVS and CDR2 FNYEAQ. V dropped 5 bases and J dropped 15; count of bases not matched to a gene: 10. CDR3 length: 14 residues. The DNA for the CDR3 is TGTGCCAGCAGCGTTACTAGCGGGAGGGCTCTGACGTTCTTC. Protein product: CASSVTSGRALTFF. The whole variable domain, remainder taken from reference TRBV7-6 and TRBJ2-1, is GAGVSQSPRYKVTKRGQDVALRCDPISGHVSLYWYRQALGQGPEFLTYFNYEAQQDKSGLPNDRFSAERPEGSISTLTIQRTEQRDSAMYRCASSVTSGRALTFFGPGTRLTVL.

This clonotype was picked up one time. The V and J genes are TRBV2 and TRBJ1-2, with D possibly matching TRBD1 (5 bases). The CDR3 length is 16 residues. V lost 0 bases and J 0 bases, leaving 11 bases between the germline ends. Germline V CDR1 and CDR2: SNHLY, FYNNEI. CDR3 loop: CASSEAGTDANYGYTF. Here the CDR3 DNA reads TGTGCCAGCAGTGAAGCCGGGACCGACGCTAACTATGGCTACACCTTC.

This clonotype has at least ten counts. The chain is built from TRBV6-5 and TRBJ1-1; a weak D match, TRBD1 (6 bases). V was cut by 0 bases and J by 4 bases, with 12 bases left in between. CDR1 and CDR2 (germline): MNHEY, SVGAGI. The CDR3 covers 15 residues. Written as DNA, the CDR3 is TGTGCCAGCAGTTACTCCATACAGGACAGCACTGAAGCTTTCTTT. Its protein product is CASSYSIQDSTEAFF.

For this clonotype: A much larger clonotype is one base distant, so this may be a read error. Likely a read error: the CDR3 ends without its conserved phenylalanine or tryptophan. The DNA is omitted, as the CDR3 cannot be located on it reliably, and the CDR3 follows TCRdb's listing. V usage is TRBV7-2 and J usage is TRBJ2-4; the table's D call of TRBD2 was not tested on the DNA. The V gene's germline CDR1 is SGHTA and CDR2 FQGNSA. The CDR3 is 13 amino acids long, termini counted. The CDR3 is CASSITRGPLQWL.

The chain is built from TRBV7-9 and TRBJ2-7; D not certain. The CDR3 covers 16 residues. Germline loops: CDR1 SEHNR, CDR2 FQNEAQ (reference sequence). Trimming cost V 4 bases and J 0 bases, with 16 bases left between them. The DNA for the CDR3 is TGTGCCAGCAGCTCGAAATGGGCCAGCCTCTCCTACGAGCAGTACTTC. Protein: CASSSKWASLSYEQYF.

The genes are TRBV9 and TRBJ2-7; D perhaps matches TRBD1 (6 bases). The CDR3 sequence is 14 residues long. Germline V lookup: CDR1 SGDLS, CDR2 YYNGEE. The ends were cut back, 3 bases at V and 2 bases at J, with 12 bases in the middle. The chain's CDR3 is CASSATGMTYEQYF. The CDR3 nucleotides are TGTGCCAGCAGCGCGACAGGAATGACCTACGAGCAGTACTTC.

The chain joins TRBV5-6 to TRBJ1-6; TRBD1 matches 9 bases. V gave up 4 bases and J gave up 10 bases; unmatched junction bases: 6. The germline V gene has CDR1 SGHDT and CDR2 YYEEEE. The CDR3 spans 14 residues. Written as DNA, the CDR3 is TGTGCCAGCAGCATCCGGGACAGGGCCTCACCCCTCCACTTT. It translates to CASSIRDRASPLHF.

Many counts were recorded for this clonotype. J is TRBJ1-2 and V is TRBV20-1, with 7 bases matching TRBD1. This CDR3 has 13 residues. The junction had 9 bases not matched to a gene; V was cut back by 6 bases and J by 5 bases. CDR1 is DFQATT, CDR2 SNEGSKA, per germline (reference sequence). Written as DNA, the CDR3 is TGCAGTGCCAAACCGGCAGGGGGGTATGGCTACACCTTC. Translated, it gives CSAKPAGGYGYTF.